This entry lists 17 T cell receptor beta chains sequenced from one sample in a study of CD8 T cells in ankylosing spondylitis. A single record per CDR3 protein comes from TCRdb applying MiXCR to the 5' RACE reads. The sample lists about 250,000 distinct CDR3 sequences; under 20% were seen once. The specimen sequenced was blood, either unsorted or a sorted T cell fraction (not recorded which). These receptors all stem from a male donor with ankylosing spondylitis or in good health (not recorded which).

This chain links TRBV7-9 with TRBJ1-2; D remains unclear. The CDR3 has 11 residues. Between the trimmed V and J ends, which lost 0 bases and 8 bases, there was a span of 4 bases. Germline lookup yields CDR1 SEHNR and CDR2 FQNEAQ (reference sequence). CDR3 in DNA: TGTGCCAGCAGCTTAGCGACAGGCTACACCTTC. Translation gives CASSLATGYTF.

The CDR3 nucleotides read TGTGCCAGCAGCCCCGATCTCTGGCTAGCGGAAAATTCCTACGAGCAGTACTTC. Translation: CASSPDLWLAENSYEQYF. This sequence joins TRBV4-2 and TRBJ2-7; 7 nucleotides match TRBD2. The CDR3 runs to 18 residues. CDR1 and CDR2 (germline): LGHNA, YNFKEQ. V shed 4 bases, J shed 1 base, and the junction held 16 bases outside the gene matches.

The chain combines TRBV7-6 with TRBJ2-3, with 9 positions matching TRBD1. The V segment lost 4 bases and the J segment 4 bases; nucleotides outside the gene matches: 9. The germline gives CDR1 SGHVS, CDR2 FNYEAQ. The CDR3 is 16 residues long. The chain's CDR3 is CASSSYRGLIADTQYF. For the CDR3, the DNA is TGTGCCAGCAGCTCGTACAGGGGGCTCATCGCAGATACGCAGTATTTT.

This clonotype was seen a handful of times. J is TRBJ1-2 and V is TRBV6-1, with TRBD1 matching 8 bases. The CDR3 covers 13 residues. The trim removed 10 bases at V and 8 bases at J, leaving 12 bases unmatched. CDR1 MNHNS and CDR2 SASEGT come from the germline V gene. The CDR3 sequence: CATRDQGAEGYTF. In DNA, the CDR3 is TGTGCCACCAGAGATCAGGGGGCTGAAGGCTACACCTTC.

The chain couples TRBV5-1 to TRBJ2-5; TRBD1 aligns across 11 bases. Per germline, CDR1 SGHRS and CDR2 YFSETQ. V gave up 0 bases and J gave up 4 bases; unmatched junction bases: 8. The CDR3 extends over 17 amino acids. The CDR3: CASSLGTGGLVTETQYF. The CDR3 DNA is TGCGCCAGCAGCTTGGGGACAGGGGGCTTGGTAACAGAGACCCAGTACTTC.

This clonotype has ten or more counts. This chain links TRBV6-2 or TRBV6-3 with TRBJ2-7; D gene unclear. CDR1 and CDR2 (germline): MNHEY, SVGEGT. Trimming stripped 5 bases from V and 7 bases from J, with 15 bases between. The CDR3 consists of 13 residues. The CDR3 loop reads CASSPPRRWEQYF. DNA for the CDR3: TGTGCCAGCAGTCCGCCCAGAAGATGGGAGCAGTACTTC.

This clonotype was seen many times. The gene calls are TRBV27 and TRBJ1-5; D gene ambiguous. The CDR3 totals 17 residues. The V end lost 3 bases, the J end lost 5 bases, and 20 bases lay between the germline ends. CDR1 and CDR2 from the germline V gene are MNHEY and SMNVEV (reference sequence). The CDR3 is CASSFRASDRADQPQHF. Written as DNA, the CDR3 is TGTGCCAGCAGTTTCCGTGCCTCCGATAGGGCCGATCAGCCCCAGCATTTT.

This clonotype was seen a handful of times. The rearrangement joins TRBV25-1 to TRBJ2-7; 13 bases map to TRBD2. The ends lost 1 base at V and 3 bases at J; junction bases unmatched: 12. CDR3 length: 19 residues. Germline values: CDR1 MGHDK, CDR2 SYGVNS. The CDR3 spells CASSESGHKGLAGVYEQYF. The DNA for the CDR3 is TGTGCCAGCAGTGAATCTGGTCACAAAGGACTAGCGGGAGTCTACGAGCAGTACTTC.

This clonotype was observed a handful of times. V usage is TRBV6-2 or TRBV6-3 and J usage is TRBJ2-3, with D maybe TRBD1 (5 bases). This CDR3 has 14 residues. V was shortened by 2 bases and J by 6 bases, with 12 bases between the two germline ends. Germline loops: CDR1 MNHEY, CDR2 SVGEGT. In DNA, the CDR3 is TGTGCCAGCAGTTACACGACAGATACCGATACGCAGTATTTT. Its translation is CASSYTTDTDTQYF.

The chain recombines TRBV12-3 or TRBV12-4 with TRBJ2-3; TRBD2 matches 9 bases. The CDR3 contains 14 residues. The V and J ends lost 8 bases and 5 bases, in that order; junction bases with no gene match: 8. In nucleotides, the CDR3 is TGTGCCAGCGGACCGGGACTAGCATTAGATACGCAGTATTTT. Amino acid sequence: CASGPGLALDTQYF.

The V gene is TRBV28, the J gene TRBJ2-7; no definite D call. Germline assignment: CDR1 MDHEN and CDR2 SYDVKM. The CDR3 is made up of 12 amino acids. With 2 bases removed from V and 3 bases from J, the gap between germline ends came to 5 bases. The CDR3 nucleotides read TGTGCCAGCAGTTTACCCCTCTACGAGCAGTACTTC. Translated: CASSLPLYEQYF.

The chain is built from TRBV6-1 and TRBJ2-2, with 16 bases matching TRBD2. With V trimmed by 6 bases and J by 8 bases, 15 bases remained unmatched. CDR1 is MNHNS and CDR2 is SASEGT in the germline V gene. This CDR3 comprises 19 residues. The CDR3 here is CASSPGLAGGPYRVGELFF. The CDR3 DNA follows: TGTGCCAGCAGCCCGGGACTAGCGGGAGGGCCTTACCGGGTGGGGGAGCTGTTTTTT.

The V and J genes are TRBV29-1 and TRBJ2-2; no reliable D call. Germline V gene data show CDR1 as SQVTM and CDR2 as ANQGSEA. The CDR3 covers 12 residues. The ends were cut back, 6 bases at V and 6 bases at J, with 11 bases in the middle. In DNA form, the CDR3 reads TGCAGCGTCGGAAAGGGCTCCGGGGAGCTGTTTTTT. Amino acids: CSVGKGSGELFF.

The sample holds a few counts of this clonotype. This chain links TRBV7-3 with TRBJ2-7, with 8 bases matching TRBD2. The CDR3 spans 15 residues. J was trimmed by 0 bases and V by 5 bases; bases with no gene match: 6. The germline CDR1 and CDR2 sequences are SGHTA and FQGTGA. In nucleotides, the CDR3 is TGTGCCAGCAGCGCAAGCGGGAGCCCCTCCTACGAGCAGTACTTC. It translates to CASSASGSPSYEQYF. The full variable domain, with the rest looked up from reference TRBV7-3 and TRBJ2-7, is GAGVSQTPSNKVTEKGKYVELRCDPISGHTALYWYRQSLGQGPEFLIYFQGTGAADDSGLPNDRFFAVRPEGSVSTLKIQRTERGDSAVYLCASSASGSPSYEQYFGPGTRLTVT.

The chain couples TRBV12-3 or TRBV12-4 to TRBJ2-7; the D gene is possibly TRBD2 (6 bases). Trimming removed 8 bases at V and 6 bases at J, with 14 bases between. This CDR3 region has 12 residues. In DNA form, the CDR3 reads TGTGCCAGCTCTTATGGGGGGAGCGAGCAGTACTTC. Its translation is CASSYGGSEQYF.

This clonotype was counted a few times. V gene TRBV5-6 combines with J gene TRBJ1-1; D might be TRBD1 (6 bases). CDR3 size: 13 residues. The V and J ends lost 0 bases and 6 bases respectively, with 9 bases between them. Germline V gene data show CDR1 as SGHDT and CDR2 as YYEEEE. Here the CDR3 DNA reads TGTGCCAGCAGCTTGGCGGAGGGGGCTGAAGCTTTCTTT. Amino acid sequence: CASSLAEGAEAFF.

This clonotype was counted a few times. The V gene is TRBV4-3, the J gene TRBJ2-3; maybe TRBD2 (5 bases). The V end lost 0 bases, the J end lost 2 bases, and 9 bases lay between the germline ends. Germline lookup yields CDR1 LGHNA and CDR2 YSLEER. The CDR3 is 15 residues long. The CDR3, as DNA: TGCGCCAGCAGCCAAGACCGGGGTTACACAGATACGCAGTATTTT. Translation: CASSQDRGYTDTQYF.